The 31 T cell receptor beta chains below come from one sample, sequenced in a study of identical twins. TCRdb re-analysed the 5' RACE reads in MiXCR, keeping a single row per CDR3 protein. Of 200,000 to 300,000 distinct CDR3 sequences listed, about 13% are singletons. The same specimen was also included in a second study, on yellow fever vaccine responses in identical twins.

Sequencing was done on a sample of memory (CD45RO+) T cells sorted from blood. These receptors were taken from a young woman in good health.

Only a few counts were recorded for this clonotype. This sequence joins TRBV20-1 and TRBJ1-1; 7 nucleotides align to TRBD1. The CDR3 is 13 amino acids. CDR1 and CDR2 from the germline V gene are DFQATT and SNEGSKA (reference sequence). With V trimmed by 5 bases and J by 10 bases, 13 bases remained unmatched. The CDR3 here is CSAPWTGRRGAFF. CDR3 sequence (DNA): TGCAGTGCTCCCTGGACAGGCCGTAGGGGAGCTTTCTTT.

There are a few counts of this clonotype. The V call is TRBV2, the J call TRBJ1-4; tentatively, D is TRBD1 (6 bases). This CDR3 is built from 15 residues. The V end lost 6 bases, the J end lost 8 bases, and 19 bases lay between the germline ends. Germline CDR1 and CDR2: SNHLY and FYNNEI. CDR3 residues: CASSAGFRGGEKLFF. The CDR3 coding sequence is TGTGCCAGCAGCGCCGGGTTCAGGGGCGGGGAAAAACTGTTTTTT.

This sequence joins TRBV7-9 and TRBJ2-1; no clear D gene. V lost 8 bases and J lost 6, with 11 bases in between. This CDR3 has 12 amino acids. CDR1 SEHNR and CDR2 FQNEAQ come from the germline V gene (reference sequence). CDR3 sequence reads: CASQTSSNEQFF. CDR3 DNA: TGTGCCAGCCAAACTTCATCCAATGAGCAGTTCTTC. Full variable domain (outside the CDR3, taken from reference TRBV7-9 and TRBJ2-1): DTGVSQNPRHKITKRGQNVTFRCDPISEHNRLYWYRQTLGQGPEFLTYFQNEAQLEKSRLLSDRFSAERPKGSFSTLEIQRTEQGDSAMYLCASQTSSNEQFFGPGTRLTVL.

The V gene is TRBV7-9, the J gene TRBJ2-7; D is undetermined. The V gene's germline CDR1 is SEHNR and CDR2 FQNEAQ (reference sequence). The V gene lost 0 bases and the J gene lost 6 bases, with 6 bases spanning the gap. The CDR3 sequence is 12 residues long. The CDR3, as DNA: TGTGCCAGCAGCTTAGCAGGGCGCGAGCAGTACTTC. Protein product: CASSLAGREQYF. Combining the CDR3 with reference TRBV7-9 and TRBJ2-7 gives the whole variable domain DTGVSQNPRHKITKRGQNVTFRCDPISEHNRLYWYRQTLGQGPEFLTYFQNEAQLEKSRLLSDRFSAERPKGSFSTLEIQRTEQGDSAMYLCASSLAGREQYFGPGTRLTVT.

The table lists this clonotype with many counts. The CDR3 DNA is TGTGCCAGCAGCTTAGGTCTGGGCAATCAGCCCCAGCATTTT. Its translation is CASSLGLGNQPQHF. The J gene is TRBJ1-5, the V gene TRBV7-9; D call uncertain. V was shortened by 1 base and J by 2 bases, with 6 bases between the two germline ends. This CDR3 has 14 residues. Looked up from germline, CDR1 is SEHNR and CDR2 is FQNEAQ (reference sequence).

The chain employs TRBV7-9 and TRBJ2-7, with TRBD1 matching 8 bases. The length of the CDR3 is 13 residues. The ends lost 0 bases at V and 13 bases at J; junction bases unmatched: 8. From germline, CDR1 is SEHNR and CDR2 FQNEAQ (reference sequence). CDR3 loop: CASSLASDRGHYF. The CDR3 region has the DNA TGTGCCAGCAGCTTAGCTAGCGACAGGGGACATTACTTC.

At least ten counts were recorded for this clonotype. The chain is built from TRBV11-2 and TRBJ2-6; D ambiguous. V lost 1 base and J 0 bases, leaving 4 bases between the germline ends. Germline CDR1 SGHAT, CDR2 FQNNGV. This CDR3 has 15 residues. The CDR3 spells CASSLAFSGANVLTF. In nucleotides, the CDR3 is TGTGCCAGCAGCTTAGCATTCTCTGGGGCCAACGTCCTGACTTTC.

V and J are TRBV30 and TRBJ2-2; D perhaps matches TRBD1 (6 bases). This CDR3 region has 15 residues. Germline V CDR1 and CDR2: GTSNPN, SVGIG (reference sequence). V lost 6 bases and J 4 bases, leaving 18 bases between the germline ends. The CDR3 spells CACSRAGAGTGELFF. The CDR3 DNA reads TGTGCCTGCTCTCGGGCAGGGGCTGGCACCGGGGAGCTGTTTTTT. The full variable domain, in which reference TRBV30 and TRBJ2-2 provide the parts outside the CDR3, is SQTIHQWPATLVQPVGSPLSLECTVEGTSNPNLYWYRQAAGRGLQLLFYSVGIGQISSEVPQNLSASRPQDRQFILSSKKLLLSDSGFYLCACSRAGAGTGELFFGEGSRLTVL.

The V call is TRBV5-1, the J call TRBJ1-2; perhaps TRBD1 as D (5 bases). Deletions cut 4 bases from V and 4 bases from J, with 17 bases between. Germline CDR1 is SGHRS and CDR2 is YFSETQ. The CDR3 sequence is 15 residues long. The CDR3 DNA is TGCGCCAGCAGCGATATAAAAACAGGTCTCTATGGCTACACCTTC. It specifies CASSDIKTGLYGYTF.

The rearrangement links TRBV6-2 or TRBV6-3 to TRBJ1-1; no definite D call. Germline CDR1 is MNHEY and CDR2 is SVGEGT. V shed 2 bases and J shed 4 bases, with 14 bases lying between them. The CDR3 covers 15 residues. The CDR3 spells CASSYDGIIGTEAFF. Here the CDR3 DNA reads TGTGCCAGCAGTTACGACGGTATCATCGGCACTGAAGCTTTCTTT.

This clonotype was recorded at least ten times. The CDR3 is CSARDALARETQYF. CDR3 sequence (DNA): TGCAGTGCTAGAGATGCCCTAGCACGGGAGACCCAGTACTTC. The V call is TRBV20-1, the J call TRBJ2-5, with D perhaps matching TRBD2 (5 bases). This CDR3 is 14 amino acids long. Germline V gene sequence: CDR1 DFQATT, CDR2 SNEGSKA (reference sequence). The ends were cut back, 0 bases at V and 5 bases at J, with 13 bases in the middle.

CDR3 in DNA: TGCAGTGCTAGAGAAGGGGGCCCGAACACCGGGGAGCTGTTTTTT. It codes for CSAREGGPNTGELFF. V usage is TRBV20-1 and J usage is TRBJ2-2; 7 bases fit TRBD1. The CDR3 contains 15 residues. The ends lost 0 bases at V and 0 bases at J; junction bases unmatched: 1. CDR1 DFQATT and CDR2 SNEGSKA come from the germline V gene (reference sequence).

This clonotype was counted only a few times. This chain uses TRBV6-2 or TRBV6-3 with TRBJ2-3, with TRBD2 matching over 9 bases. The V gene's germline CDR1 is MNHEY and CDR2 SVGEGT. Trimming at V came to 3 bases and at J to 1 base, leaving 8 bases not matched to a gene. CDR3 length: 17 amino acids. DNA for the CDR3: TGTGCCAGCAGTTATATCAGCGGGAGGCTCGGCACAGATACGCAGTATTTT. It specifies CASSYISGRLGTDTQYF.

This clonotype occurred a few times. This chain connects TRBV3-1 to TRBJ2-3; D is undetermined. Germline loops: CDR1 LGHDT, CDR2 YNNKEL (reference sequence). CDR3 length equals 12 residues. V gave up 4 bases and J gave up 4 bases, with 6 bases separating them. The CDR3 DNA follows: TGTGCCAGCAGCCCAGAAGCAGATACGCAGTATTTT. Its translation: CASSPEADTQYF.

This clonotype was recorded many times. The chain has TRBV20-1 and TRBJ2-5, with TRBD2 matching over 7 bases. J was trimmed by 1 base and V by 3 bases; bases with no gene match: 5. CDR1 is DFQATT and CDR2 is SNEGSKA in the germline V gene (reference sequence). The length of the CDR3 is 14 residues. CDR3: CSARAGGGQETQYF. The CDR3 DNA is TGCAGTGCTAGGGCTGGCGGGGGCCAAGAGACCCAGTACTTC.

This clonotype turned up a few times. The rearrangement joins TRBV20-1 to TRBJ2-7, with TRBD1 identical over 10 bases. This CDR3 is 13 amino acids long. V dropped 6 bases and J dropped 7; count of bases not matched to a gene: 9. Germline V gives CDR1 DFQATT, CDR2 SNEGSKA (reference sequence). For the CDR3, the DNA is TGCAGTGCCTTCCCGGGACAGGGGCGAGAGCAGTACTTC. Translated, it gives CSAFPGQGREQYF.

This clonotype was counted only a few times. V gene TRBV10-3 combines with J gene TRBJ2-5; 8 bases fit TRBD1. V trimming: 6 bases; J trimming: 5 bases; junction bases outside the gene matches: 5. CDR3 length: 13 residues. Germline lookup yields CDR1 ENHRY and CDR2 SYGVKD. The CDR3 region has the DNA TGTGCCATCAGCGACAGGGGAGAGGAGACCCAGTACTTC. It translates to CAISDRGEETQYF.

The chain joins TRBV5-1 to TRBJ2-7; D may correspond to TRBD1 or TRBD2 (6 bases each). V lost 3 bases and J 4 bases, leaving 17 bases between the germline ends. Germline V CDR1 and CDR2: SGHRS, YFSETQ. CDR3 length equals 15 residues. The CDR3 DNA reads TGCGCCAGCAGCTCTGAAGGGGGGCGAGTGTACGAGCAGTACTTC. This sequence encodes CASSSEGGRVYEQYF. The whole variable domain, filled in from reference TRBV5-1 and TRBJ2-7, reads KAGVTQTPRYLIKTRGQQVTLSCSPISGHRSVSWYQQTPGQGLQFLFEYFSETQRNKGNFPGRFSGRQFSNSRSEMNVSTLELGDSALYLCASSSEGGRVYEQYFGPGTRLTVT.

The rearrangement links TRBV29-1 to TRBJ2-2; D gene uncertain. CDR1 SQVTM and CDR2 ANQGSEA come from the germline V gene. The CDR3 is 15 residues long. Trimming stripped 4 bases from V and 1 base from J, with 13 bases between. CDR3 sequence (DNA): TGCAGCGTTGCGGTCGGGCCCCTGAACACCGGGGAGCTGTTTTTT. The encoded protein is CSVAVGPLNTGELFF.

This clonotype came up a few times. The chain links TRBV20-1 to TRBJ2-5, with D maybe TRBD1 (6 bases). The germline gives CDR1 DFQATT, CDR2 SNEGSKA (reference sequence). Trimming took 3 bases from V and 1 from J, leaving 18 bases between them. This CDR3 region has 16 residues. The CDR3 spells CSASDPSPDSQETQYF. In DNA, the CDR3 is TGCAGTGCTAGCGATCCATCACCGGACAGCCAAGAGACCCAGTACTTC.

This clonotype was counted a few times. The chain recombines TRBV29-1 with TRBJ2-5; 9 positions match TRBD2. From germline, CDR1 is SQVTM and CDR2 ANQGSEA. The CDR3 is 15 amino acids. V lost 4 bases to trimming and J lost 1 base; unmatched junction nucleotides: 7. For the CDR3, the DNA is TGCAGCGTTGCTTTCACTAGCGGGCTCCAAGAGACCCAGTACTTC. This encodes CSVAFTSGLQETQYF.

CDR3 DNA sequence: TGTGCCAGCAGCGCCGACATACAGGGGCCCGGGGAGCTGTTTTTT. Protein: CASSADIQGPGELFF. The chain has TRBV5-4 and TRBJ2-2, with 7 bases aligning to TRBD1. J was trimmed by 6 bases and V by 4 bases; bases with no gene match: 9. CDR1 is SGHNT, CDR2 YYREEE, per germline (reference sequence). This CDR3 contains 15 residues.

This clonotype occurred many times. Germline and junction disagree at one end, which may indicate a read error. The chain uses TRBV4-3 and TRBJ2-6; the D gene is possibly TRBD1 (5 bases). Germline lookup yields CDR1 LGHNA and CDR2 YSLEER. This CDR3 has 15 amino acids. The CDR3 coding sequence is TGTGCCAGCAGCCAAGACAGCTCTGGGGCCAACGTCCTGACTTTC. Translated, it gives CASSQDSSGANVLTF.

V gene TRBV7-2 combines with J gene TRBJ2-7, with TRBD2 matching over 10 bases. CDR3 length: 15 residues. J gave up 2 bases and V 5 bases, and 6 bases lay outside the gene matches. In germline, CDR1 is SGHTA, CDR2 FQGNSA. CDR3: CASSTKRGGPYEQYF. Here the CDR3 DNA reads TGTGCCAGCAGCACAAAGCGGGGGGGACCCTACGAGCAGTACTTC.

In its sample, this clonotype was seen a few times. The genes are TRBV28 and TRBJ2-3; 9 bases line up with TRBD2. V was pared by 6 bases and J by 6 bases, with 13 bases of the junction left unmatched. The CDR3 contains 16 residues. Germline V gene lookup returns CDR1 MDHEN and CDR2 SYDVKM. CDR3 in amino acids: CASSPAGLAGLDTQYF. CDR3 coding DNA: TGTGCCAGCAGCCCCGCCGGGCTAGCGGGATTGGATACGCAGTATTTT.

This clonotype was picked up a small number of times. The CDR3: CASSSPGQLSTDTQYF. As DNA, the CDR3 is TGTGCCAGCAGTTCCCCAGGGCAGTTGAGCACAGATACGCAGTATTTT. The rearrangement uses TRBV28 and TRBJ2-3, with a possible D match to TRBD1 (5 bases). The CDR3 runs to 16 residues. Trimming took 4 bases from V and 0 from J, leaving 14 bases between them. The germline V gene encodes CDR1 MDHEN and CDR2 SYDVKM.

This clonotype was counted between two and nine times. The chain recombines TRBV9 with TRBJ2-3; TRBD2 agrees at 13 bases. The CDR3 spans 17 residues. V shed 3 bases, J shed 6 bases, and the junction held 10 bases outside the gene matches. Germline assignment: CDR1 SGDLS and CDR2 YYNGEE. The CDR3 DNA reads TGTGCCAGCAGCGCGACTAGCGGGGGGTCCCCTTTGGATACGCAGTATTTT. Amino acid sequence: CASSATSGGSPLDTQYF. The entire variable domain, with the rest obtained from reference TRBV9 and TRBJ2-3, is as follows: DSGVTQTPKHLITATGQRVTLRCSPRSGDLSVYWYQQSLDQGLQFLIQYYNGEERAKGNILERFSAQQFPDLHSELNLSSLELGDSALYFCASSATSGGSPLDTQYFGPGTRLTVL.

V usage is TRBV7-9 and J usage is TRBJ2-7; TRBD2 matches 9 bases. The germline V gene encodes CDR1 SEHNR and CDR2 FQNEAQ (reference sequence). Germline trimming cut 3 bases from V and 4 bases from J; bases unmatched to any gene: 7. This CDR3 spans 15 amino acids. CDR3: CASSLASGTAYEQYF. Written as DNA, the CDR3 is TGTGCCAGCAGCTTGGCTAGCGGGACCGCTTACGAGCAGTACTTC.

This clonotype was detected a few times. The chain combines TRBV18 with TRBJ1-1; no reliable D call. Germline assignment: CDR1 KGHSH and CDR2 LQKENI. Trimming stripped 3 bases from V and 1 base from J, with 9 bases between. The CDR3 has 14 amino acids. The CDR3 DNA sequence: TGTGCCAGCTCACCTGAAAAAAAGAACACTGAAGCTTTCTTT. As protein: CASSPEKKNTEAFF.

Concerning this clonotype itself: One junction end does not reproduce the germline sequence, and a read error may be involved. The chain employs TRBV9 and TRBJ2-1; tentatively, D is TRBD2 (6 bases). The CDR3 is made up of 13 amino acids. Per germline, CDR1 SGDLS and CDR2 YYNGEE. Here the CDR3 DNA reads TGTGCCAGCAGCGTAAAGTGGGGGGAGTCAAAGGTCTTC. It yields the protein CASSVKWGESKVF. The full variable domain, in which reference TRBV9 and TRBJ2-1 provide the parts outside the CDR3, is DSGVTQTPKHLITATGQRVTLRCSPRSGDLSVYWYQQSLDQGLQFLIQYYNGEERAKGNILERFSAQQFPDLHSELNLSSLELGDSALYFCASSVKWGESKVFGPGTRLTVL.

The sample holds a few counts of this clonotype. The rearrangement uses TRBV20-1 and TRBJ2-7; TRBD1 matches 9 bases. Per the germline V gene, CDR1 is DFQATT and CDR2 is SNEGSKA (reference sequence). The trim removed 4 bases at V and 2 bases at J, leaving 9 bases unmatched. CDR3 length: 15 residues. CDR3 region: CSAIRPGQGTYEQYF. In DNA form, the CDR3 reads TGCAGTGCTATTCGTCCGGGACAGGGAACCTACGAGCAGTACTTC.